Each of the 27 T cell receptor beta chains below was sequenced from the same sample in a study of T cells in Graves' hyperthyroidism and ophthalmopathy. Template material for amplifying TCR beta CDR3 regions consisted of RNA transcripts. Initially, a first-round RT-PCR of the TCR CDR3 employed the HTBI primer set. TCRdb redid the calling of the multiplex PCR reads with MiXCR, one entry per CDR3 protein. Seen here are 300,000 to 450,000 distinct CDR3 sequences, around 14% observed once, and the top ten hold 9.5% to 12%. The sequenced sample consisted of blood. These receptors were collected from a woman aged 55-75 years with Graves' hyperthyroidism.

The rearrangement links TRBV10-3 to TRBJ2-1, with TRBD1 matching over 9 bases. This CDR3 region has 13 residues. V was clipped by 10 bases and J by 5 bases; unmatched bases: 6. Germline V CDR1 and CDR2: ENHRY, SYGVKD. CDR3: CATTGTGNNEQFF. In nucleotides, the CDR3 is TGTGCCACAACCGGGACAGGGAACAATGAGCAGTTCTTC.

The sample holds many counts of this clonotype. Written as DNA, the CDR3 is TGTGCCAGCAGTTTAAGTACCGGAACCTCCTACGAGCAGTACTTC. This sequence encodes CASSLSTGTSYEQYF. The rearrangement uses TRBV27 and TRBJ2-7; D uncertain. V was shortened by 2 bases and J by 0 bases, with 11 bases between the two germline ends. CDR1 and CDR2 from the germline V gene are MNHEY and SMNVEV (reference sequence). The CDR3 contains 15 residues.

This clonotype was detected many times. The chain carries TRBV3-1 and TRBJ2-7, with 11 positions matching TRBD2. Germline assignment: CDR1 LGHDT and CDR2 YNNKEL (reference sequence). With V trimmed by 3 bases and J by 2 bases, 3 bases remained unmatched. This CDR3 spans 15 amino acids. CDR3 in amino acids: CASSQVSGRAYEQYF. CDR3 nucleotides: TGTGCCAGCAGCCAGGTTAGCGGGAGGGCCTACGAGCAGTACTTC.

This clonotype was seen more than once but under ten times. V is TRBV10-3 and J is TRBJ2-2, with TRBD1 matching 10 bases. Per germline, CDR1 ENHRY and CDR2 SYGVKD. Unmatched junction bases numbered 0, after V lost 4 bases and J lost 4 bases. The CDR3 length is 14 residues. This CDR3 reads CAISGDRGTGELFF. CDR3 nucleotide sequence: TGTGCCATCAGTGGGGACAGGGGCACCGGGGAGCTGTTTTTT.

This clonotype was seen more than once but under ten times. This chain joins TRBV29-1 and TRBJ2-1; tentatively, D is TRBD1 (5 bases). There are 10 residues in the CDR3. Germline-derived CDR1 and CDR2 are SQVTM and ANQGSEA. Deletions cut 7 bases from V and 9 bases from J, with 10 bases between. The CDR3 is CSARVIEQFF. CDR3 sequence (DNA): TGCAGCGCCAGGGTAATTGAGCAGTTCTTC.

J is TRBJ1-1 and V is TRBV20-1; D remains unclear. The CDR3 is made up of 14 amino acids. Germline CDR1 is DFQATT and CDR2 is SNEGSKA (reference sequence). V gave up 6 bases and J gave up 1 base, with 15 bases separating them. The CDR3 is CSATRVRGNTEAFF. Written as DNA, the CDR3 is TGCAGTGCAACTAGGGTGCGAGGGAACACTGAAGCTTTCTTT.

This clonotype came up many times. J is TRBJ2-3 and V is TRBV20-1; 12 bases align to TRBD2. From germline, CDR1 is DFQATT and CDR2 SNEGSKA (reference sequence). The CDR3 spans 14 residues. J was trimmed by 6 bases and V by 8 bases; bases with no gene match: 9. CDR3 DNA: TGCAGTCTTCCGGGACTAGCGGGCGAGGATACGCAGTATTTT. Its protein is CSLPGLAGEDTQYF.

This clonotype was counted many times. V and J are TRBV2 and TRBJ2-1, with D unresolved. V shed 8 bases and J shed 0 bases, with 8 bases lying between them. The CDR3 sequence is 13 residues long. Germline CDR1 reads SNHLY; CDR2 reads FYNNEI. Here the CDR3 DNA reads TGTGCCAGCGAAGGAAGCTCCTACAATGAGCAGTTCTTC. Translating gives CASEGSSYNEQFF.

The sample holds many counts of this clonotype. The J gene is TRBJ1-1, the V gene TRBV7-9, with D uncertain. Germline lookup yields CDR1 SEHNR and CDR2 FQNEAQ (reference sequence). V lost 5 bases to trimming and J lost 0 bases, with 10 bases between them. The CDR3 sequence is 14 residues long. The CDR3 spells CASSLETLNTEAFF. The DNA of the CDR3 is TGTGCCAGCAGCCTGGAAACCTTGAACACTGAAGCTTTCTTT.

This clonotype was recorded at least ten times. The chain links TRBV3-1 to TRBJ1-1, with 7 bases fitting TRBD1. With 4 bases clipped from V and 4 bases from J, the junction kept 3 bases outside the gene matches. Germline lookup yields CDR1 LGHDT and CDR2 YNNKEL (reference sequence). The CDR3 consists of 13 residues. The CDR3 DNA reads TGTGCCAGCAGCCCCTACAGGGGCACTGAAGCTTTCTTT. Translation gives CASSPYRGTEAFF.

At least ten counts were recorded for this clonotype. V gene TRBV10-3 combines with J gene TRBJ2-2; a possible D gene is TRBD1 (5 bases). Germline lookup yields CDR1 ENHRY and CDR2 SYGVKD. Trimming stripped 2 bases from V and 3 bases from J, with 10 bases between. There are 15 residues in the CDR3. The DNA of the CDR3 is TGTGCCATCAGTGAGGGCAGGGCGGACACCGGGGAGCTGTTTTTT. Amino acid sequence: CAISEGRADTGELFF.

CDR3 sequence reads: CASSPGTSRGELFF. CDR3 sequence (DNA): TGTGCCAGCAGCCCCGGGACTAGCCGCGGGGAGCTGTTTTTT. The V call is TRBV7-9, the J call TRBJ2-2; the match to TRBD2 covers 9 bases. The germline V gene has CDR1 SEHNR and CDR2 FQNEAQ (reference sequence). J lost 7 bases, V lost 5 bases, and 5 bases had no gene match. The CDR3 is made up of 14 amino acids.

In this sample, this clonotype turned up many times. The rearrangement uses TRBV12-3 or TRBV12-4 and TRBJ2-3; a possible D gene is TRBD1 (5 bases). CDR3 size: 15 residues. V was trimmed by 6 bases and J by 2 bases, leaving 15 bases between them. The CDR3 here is CASSPPGHVTDTQYF. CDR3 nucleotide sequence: TGTGCCAGCAGCCCCCCCGGACACGTCACAGATACGCAGTATTTT.

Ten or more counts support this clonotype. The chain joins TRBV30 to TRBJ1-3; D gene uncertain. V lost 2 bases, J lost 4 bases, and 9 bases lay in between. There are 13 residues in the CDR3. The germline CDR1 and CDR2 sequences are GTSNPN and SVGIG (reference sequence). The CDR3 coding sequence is TGTGCCTGGAGTAGGTCAACAGGAAACACCATATATTTT. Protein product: CAWSRSTGNTIYF. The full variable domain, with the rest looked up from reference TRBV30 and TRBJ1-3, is SQTIHQWPATLVQPVGSPLSLECTVEGTSNPNLYWYRQAAGRGLQLLFYSVGIGQISSEVPQNLSASRPQDRQFILSSKKLLLSDSGFYLCAWSRSTGNTIYFGEGSWLTVV.

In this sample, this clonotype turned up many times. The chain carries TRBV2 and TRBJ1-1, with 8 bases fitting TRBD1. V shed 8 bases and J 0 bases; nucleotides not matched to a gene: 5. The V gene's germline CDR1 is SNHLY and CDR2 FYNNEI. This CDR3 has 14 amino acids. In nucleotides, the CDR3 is TGTGCCAGCTTCGGGACAGGATTGAACACTGAAGCTTTCTTT. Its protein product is CASFGTGLNTEAFF.

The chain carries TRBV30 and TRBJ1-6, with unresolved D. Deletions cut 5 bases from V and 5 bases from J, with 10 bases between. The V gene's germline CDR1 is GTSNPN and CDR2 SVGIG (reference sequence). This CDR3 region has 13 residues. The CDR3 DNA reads TGTGCCTGGCAAAACAGCGATAATTCACCCCTCCACTTT. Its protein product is CAWQNSDNSPLHF.

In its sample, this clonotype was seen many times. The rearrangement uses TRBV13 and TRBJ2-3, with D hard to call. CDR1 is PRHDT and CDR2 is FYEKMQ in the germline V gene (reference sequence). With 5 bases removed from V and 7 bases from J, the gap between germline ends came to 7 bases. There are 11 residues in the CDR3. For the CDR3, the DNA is TGTGCCAGCAGCCCCGGAAATACGCAGTATTTT. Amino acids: CASSPGNTQYF.

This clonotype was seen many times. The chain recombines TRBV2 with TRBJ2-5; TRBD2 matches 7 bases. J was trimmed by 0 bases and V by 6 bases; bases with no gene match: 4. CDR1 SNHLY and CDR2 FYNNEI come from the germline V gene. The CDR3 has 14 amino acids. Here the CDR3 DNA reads TGTGCCAGCAGCCTAGCGGATAACCAAGAGACCCAGTACTTC. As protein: CASSLADNQETQYF.

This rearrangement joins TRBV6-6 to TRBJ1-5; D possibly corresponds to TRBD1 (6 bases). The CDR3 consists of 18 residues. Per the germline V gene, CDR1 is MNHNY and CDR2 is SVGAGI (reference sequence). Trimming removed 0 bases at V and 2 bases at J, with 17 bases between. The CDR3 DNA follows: TGTGCCAGCAGTTACTCACCCCGAGGGGGTCTTCGCAATCAGCCCCAGCATTTT. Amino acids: CASSYSPRGGLRNQPQHF.

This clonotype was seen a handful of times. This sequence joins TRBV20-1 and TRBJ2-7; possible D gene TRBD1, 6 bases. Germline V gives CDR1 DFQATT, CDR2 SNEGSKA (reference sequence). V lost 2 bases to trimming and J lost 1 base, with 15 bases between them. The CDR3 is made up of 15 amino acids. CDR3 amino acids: CSARPPHGTSYEQYF. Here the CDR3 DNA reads TGCAGTGCTAGACCCCCCCACGGGACATCCTACGAGCAGTACTTC.

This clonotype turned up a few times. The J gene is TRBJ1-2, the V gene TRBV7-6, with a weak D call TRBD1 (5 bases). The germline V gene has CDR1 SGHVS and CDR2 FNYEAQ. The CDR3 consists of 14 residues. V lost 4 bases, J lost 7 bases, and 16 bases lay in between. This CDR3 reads CASSSGWGVGGYTF. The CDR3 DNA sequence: TGTGCCAGCAGCTCCGGATGGGGGGTTGGTGGCTACACCTTC.

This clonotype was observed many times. As DNA, the CDR3 is TGTGCCTGGAGCTACAGGGCCGGGGAGCTGTTTTTT. The encoded protein is CAWSYRAGELFF. V gene TRBV30 combines with J gene TRBJ2-2, with D possibly being TRBD1 (6 bases). The germline gives CDR1 GTSNPN, CDR2 SVGIG (reference sequence). Trimming removed 3 bases from V and 6 bases from J, with 8 bases in between. This CDR3 is built from 12 residues. The full variable domain, in which reference TRBV30 and TRBJ2-2 provide the parts outside the CDR3, is SQTIHQWPATLVQPVGSPLSLECTVEGTSNPNLYWYRQAAGRGLQLLFYSVGIGQISSEVPQNLSASRPQDRQFILSSKKLLLSDSGFYLCAWSYRAGELFFGEGSRLTVL.

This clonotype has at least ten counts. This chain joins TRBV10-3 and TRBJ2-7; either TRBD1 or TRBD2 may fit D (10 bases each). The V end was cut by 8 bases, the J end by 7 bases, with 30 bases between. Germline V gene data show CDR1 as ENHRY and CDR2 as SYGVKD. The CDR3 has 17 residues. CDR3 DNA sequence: TGTGCCATCGACAGGGGGCTGGGGCTAGCGGGAGCAGGGGAGCAGTACTTC. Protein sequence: CAIDRGLGLAGAGEQYF.

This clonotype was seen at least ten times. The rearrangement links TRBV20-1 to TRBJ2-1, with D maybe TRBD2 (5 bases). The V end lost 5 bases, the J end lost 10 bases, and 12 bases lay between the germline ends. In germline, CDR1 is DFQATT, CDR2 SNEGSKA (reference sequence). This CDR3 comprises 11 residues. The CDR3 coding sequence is TGCAGTGCTCCTCTGCGGGTCGAGCAGTTCTTC. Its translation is CSAPLRVEQFF.

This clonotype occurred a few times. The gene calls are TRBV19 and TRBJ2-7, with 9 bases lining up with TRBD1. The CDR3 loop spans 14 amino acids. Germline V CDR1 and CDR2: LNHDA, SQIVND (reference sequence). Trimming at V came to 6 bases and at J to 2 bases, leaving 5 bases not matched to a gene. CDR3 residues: CASSDRDRAYEQYF. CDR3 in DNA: TGTGCCAGTAGCGACCGGGACAGGGCCTACGAGCAGTACTTC.

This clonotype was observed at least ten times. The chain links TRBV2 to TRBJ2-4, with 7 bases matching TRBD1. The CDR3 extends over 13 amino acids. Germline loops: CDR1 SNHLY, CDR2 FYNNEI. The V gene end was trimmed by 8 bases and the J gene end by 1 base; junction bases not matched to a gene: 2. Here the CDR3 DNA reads TGTGCCAGCCTGACAGGGGCCAAAAACATTCAGTACTTC. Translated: CASLTGAKNIQYF.

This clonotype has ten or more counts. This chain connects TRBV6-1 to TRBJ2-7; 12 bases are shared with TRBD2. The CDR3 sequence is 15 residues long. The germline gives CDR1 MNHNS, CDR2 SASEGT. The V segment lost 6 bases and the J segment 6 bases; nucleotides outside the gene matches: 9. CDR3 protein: CASRKGGTSGREQYF. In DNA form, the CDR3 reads TGTGCCAGCAGGAAAGGAGGGACTAGCGGGCGCGAGCAGTACTTC.